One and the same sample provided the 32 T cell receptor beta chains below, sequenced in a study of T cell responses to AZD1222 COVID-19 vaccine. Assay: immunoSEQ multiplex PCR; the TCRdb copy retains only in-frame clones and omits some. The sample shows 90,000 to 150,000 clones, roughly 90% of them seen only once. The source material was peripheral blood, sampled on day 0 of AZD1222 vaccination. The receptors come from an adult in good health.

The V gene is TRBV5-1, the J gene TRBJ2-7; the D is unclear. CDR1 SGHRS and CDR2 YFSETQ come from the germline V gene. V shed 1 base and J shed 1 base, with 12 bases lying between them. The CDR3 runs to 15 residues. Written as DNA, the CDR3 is TGCGCCAGCAGCTTGCTTAAAGCCGGATCCTACGAGCAGTACTTC. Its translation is CASSLLKAGSYEQYF.

CDR3: CASSLEGARNEQFF. The CDR3 region has the DNA TGTGCCAGCAGCTTGGAGGGGGCTCGAAATGAGCAGTTCTTC. The V gene is TRBV5-4, the J gene TRBJ2-1, with 7 bases aligning to TRBD1. The V and J ends lost 0 bases and 7 bases, in that order; junction bases with no gene match: 4. The CDR3 sequence is 14 residues long. CDR1 is SGHNT, CDR2 YYREEE, per germline (reference sequence).

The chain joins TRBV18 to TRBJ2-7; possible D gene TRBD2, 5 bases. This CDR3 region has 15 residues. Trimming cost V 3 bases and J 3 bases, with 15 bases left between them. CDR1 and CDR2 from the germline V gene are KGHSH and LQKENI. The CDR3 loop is CASSPPRVSSYEQYF. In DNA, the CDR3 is TGTGCCAGCTCACCCCCGAGGGTATCCAGCTACGAGCAGTACTTC.

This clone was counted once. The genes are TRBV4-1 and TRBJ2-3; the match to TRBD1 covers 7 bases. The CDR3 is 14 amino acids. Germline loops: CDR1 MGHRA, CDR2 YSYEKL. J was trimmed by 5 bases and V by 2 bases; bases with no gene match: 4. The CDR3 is CASSQQQGQDTQYF. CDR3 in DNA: TGCGCCAGCAGCCAACAACAGGGGCAAGATACGCAGTATTTT.

CDR3 sequence: CASSSPGTGGNTGELFF. CDR3 nucleotide sequence: TGTGCCAGCAGCTCGCCCGGGACAGGGGGAAACACCGGGGAGCTGTTTTTT. The V gene is TRBV5-4, the J gene TRBJ2-2; 11 nucleotides agree with TRBD1. CDR1 and CDR2 from the germline V gene are SGHNT and YYREEE (reference sequence). CDR3 length: 17 residues. V shed 3 bases and J 2 bases; nucleotides not matched to a gene: 6.

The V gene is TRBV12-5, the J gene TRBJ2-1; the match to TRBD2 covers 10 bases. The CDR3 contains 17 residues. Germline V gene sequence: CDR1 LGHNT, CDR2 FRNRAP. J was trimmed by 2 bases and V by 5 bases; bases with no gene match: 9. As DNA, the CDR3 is TGTGCTAGTGGTCCATGGAGACTAGCGGGTACCTACAATGAGCAGTTCTTC. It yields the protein CASGPWRLAGTYNEQFF.

The CDR3 sequence: CASSLGQNTEAFF. DNA for the CDR3: TGTGCCAGCAGCCTGGGACAGAACACTGAAGCTTTCTTT. The chain carries TRBV7-2 and TRBJ1-1; weak D call: TRBD1 (6 bases). The CDR3 covers 13 residues. Germline values: CDR1 SGHTA, CDR2 FQGNSA. V dropped 5 bases and J dropped 1 base, with 8 bases sitting between them.

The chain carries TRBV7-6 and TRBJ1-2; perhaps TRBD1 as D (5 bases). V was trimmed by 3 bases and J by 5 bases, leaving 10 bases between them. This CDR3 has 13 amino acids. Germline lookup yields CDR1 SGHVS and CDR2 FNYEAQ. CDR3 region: CASSFPGGYGYTF. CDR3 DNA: TGTGCCAGCAGCTTCCCGGGGGGGTATGGCTACACCTTC.

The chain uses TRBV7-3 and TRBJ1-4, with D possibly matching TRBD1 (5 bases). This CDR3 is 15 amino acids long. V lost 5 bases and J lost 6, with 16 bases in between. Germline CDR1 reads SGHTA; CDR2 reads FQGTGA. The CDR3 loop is CASSPGQGSYEKLFF. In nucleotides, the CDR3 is TGTGCCAGCAGCCCGGGGCAGGGATCTTATGAAAAACTGTTTTTT.

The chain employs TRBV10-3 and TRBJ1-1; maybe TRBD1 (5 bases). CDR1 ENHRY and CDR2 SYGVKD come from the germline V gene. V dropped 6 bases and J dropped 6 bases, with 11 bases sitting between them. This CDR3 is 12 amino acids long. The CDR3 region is CAIRGVVAEAFF. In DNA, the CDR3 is TGTGCCATCAGGGGGGTGGTCGCTGAAGCTTTCTTT.

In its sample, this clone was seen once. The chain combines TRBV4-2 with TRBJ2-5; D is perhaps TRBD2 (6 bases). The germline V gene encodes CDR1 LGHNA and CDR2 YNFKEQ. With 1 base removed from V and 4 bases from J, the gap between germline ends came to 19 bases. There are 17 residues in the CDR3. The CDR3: CASSQGSPTRIVETQYF. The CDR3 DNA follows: TGTGCCAGCAGCCAAGGTTCCCCGACTAGAATCGTAGAGACCCAGTACTTC.

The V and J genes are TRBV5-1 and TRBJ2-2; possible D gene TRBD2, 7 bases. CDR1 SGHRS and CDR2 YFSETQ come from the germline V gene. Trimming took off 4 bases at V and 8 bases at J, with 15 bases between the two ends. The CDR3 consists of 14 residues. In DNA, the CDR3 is TGCGCCAGCAGCCCCGAGGGGGGGTCGGGGGAGCTGTTTTTT. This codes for CASSPEGGSGELFF.

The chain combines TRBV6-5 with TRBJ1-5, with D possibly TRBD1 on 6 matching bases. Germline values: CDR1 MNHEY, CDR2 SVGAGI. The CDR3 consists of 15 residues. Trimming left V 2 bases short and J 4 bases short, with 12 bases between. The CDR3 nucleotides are TGTGCCAGCAGTTACGGCGGAGGGGGAAATCAGCCCCAGCATTTT. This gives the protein CASSYGGGGNQPQHF.

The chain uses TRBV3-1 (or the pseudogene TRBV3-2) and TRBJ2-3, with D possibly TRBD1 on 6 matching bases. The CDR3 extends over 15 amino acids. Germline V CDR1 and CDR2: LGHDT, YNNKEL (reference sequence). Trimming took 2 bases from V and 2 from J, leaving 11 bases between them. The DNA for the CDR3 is TGTGCCAGCAGCCAATCTAAGGGGGTCACAGATACGCAGTATTTT. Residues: CASSQSKGVTDTQYF.

This chain's CDR3 is CASSQGATNEKLFF. CDR3 DNA: TGTGCCAGCAGCCAGGGGGCGACTAATGAAAAACTGTTTTTT. The genes are TRBV4-2 and TRBJ1-4, with D maybe TRBD1 (6 bases). Germline CDR1 LGHNA, CDR2 YNFKEQ. V shed 3 bases and J shed 2 bases, with 7 bases lying between them. The CDR3 has 14 residues.

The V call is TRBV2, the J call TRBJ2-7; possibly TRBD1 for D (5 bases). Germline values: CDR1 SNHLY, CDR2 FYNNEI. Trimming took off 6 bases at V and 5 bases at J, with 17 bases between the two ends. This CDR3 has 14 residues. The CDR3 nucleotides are TGTGCCAGCAGACCGACAGATGCCAGCCACGAGCAGTACTTC. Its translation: CASRPTDASHEQYF.

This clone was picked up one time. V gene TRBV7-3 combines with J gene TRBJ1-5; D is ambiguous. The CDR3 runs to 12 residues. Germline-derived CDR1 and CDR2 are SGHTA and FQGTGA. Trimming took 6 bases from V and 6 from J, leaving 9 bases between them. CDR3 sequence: CASSQVFQPQHF. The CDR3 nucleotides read TGTGCCAGCAGTCAAGTGTTTCAGCCCCAGCATTTT. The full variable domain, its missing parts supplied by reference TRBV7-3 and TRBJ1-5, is GAGVSQTPSNKVTEKGKYVELRCDPISGHTALYWYRQSLGQGPEFLIYFQGTGAADDSGLPNDRFFAVRPEGSVSTLKIQRTERGDSAVYLCASSQVFQPQHFGDGTRLSIL.

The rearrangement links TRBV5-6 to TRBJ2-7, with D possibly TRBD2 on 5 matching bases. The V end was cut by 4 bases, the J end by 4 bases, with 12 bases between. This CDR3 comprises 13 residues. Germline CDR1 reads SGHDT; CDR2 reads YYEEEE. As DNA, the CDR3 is TGTGCCAGCAGCCCGGACGGAGGATACGAGCAGTACTTC. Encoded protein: CASSPDGGYEQYF.

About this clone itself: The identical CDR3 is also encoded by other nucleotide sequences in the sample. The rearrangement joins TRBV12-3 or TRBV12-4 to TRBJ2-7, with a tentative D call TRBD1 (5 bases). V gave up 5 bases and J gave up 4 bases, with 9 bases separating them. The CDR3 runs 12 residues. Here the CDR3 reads CASSPQGYEQYF. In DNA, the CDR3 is TGTGCCAGCAGTCCGCAGGGATACGAGCAGTACTTC.

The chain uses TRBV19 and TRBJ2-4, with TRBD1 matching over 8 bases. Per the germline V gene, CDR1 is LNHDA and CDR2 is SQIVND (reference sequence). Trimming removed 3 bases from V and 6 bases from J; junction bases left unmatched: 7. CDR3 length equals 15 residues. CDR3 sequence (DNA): TGTGCCAGTAGTATTCTTGGACAGGGCCCAAACATTCAGTACTTC. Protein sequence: CASSILGQGPNIQYF.

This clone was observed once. CDR3: CASSLRLGGPITDTQYF. The CDR3 nucleotides read TGCGCCAGCAGCTTACGGTTAGGGGGGCCGATCACAGATACGCAGTATTTT. This rearrangement joins TRBV5-1 to TRBJ2-3, with D perhaps TRBD1 or TRBD2 (6 bases each). Trimming pared 2 bases from V and 2 bases from J, leaving 18 bases between. The CDR3 sequence is 17 residues long. Germline assignment: CDR1 SGHRS and CDR2 YFSETQ.

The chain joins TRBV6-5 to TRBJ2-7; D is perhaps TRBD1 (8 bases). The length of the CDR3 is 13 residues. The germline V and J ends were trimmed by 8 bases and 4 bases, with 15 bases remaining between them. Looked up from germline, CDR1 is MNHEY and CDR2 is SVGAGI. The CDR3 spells CASGGDRPYEQYF. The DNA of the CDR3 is TGTGCCAGCGGGGGGGACAGGCCTTACGAGCAGTACTTC.

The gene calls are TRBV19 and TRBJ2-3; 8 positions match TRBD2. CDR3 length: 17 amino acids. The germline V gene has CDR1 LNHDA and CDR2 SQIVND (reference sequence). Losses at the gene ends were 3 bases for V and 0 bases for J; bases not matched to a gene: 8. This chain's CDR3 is CASSISGGGLSTDTQYF. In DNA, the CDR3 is TGTGCCAGTAGTATTTCGGGGGGGGGATTAAGCACAGATACGCAGTATTTT.

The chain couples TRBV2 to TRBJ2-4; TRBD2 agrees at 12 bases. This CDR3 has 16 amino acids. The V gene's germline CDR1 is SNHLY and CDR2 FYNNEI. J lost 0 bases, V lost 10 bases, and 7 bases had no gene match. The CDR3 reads CAKLAGGFLAKNIQYF. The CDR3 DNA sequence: TGTGCCAAACTAGCGGGGGGATTTCTAGCCAAAAACATTCAGTACTTC.

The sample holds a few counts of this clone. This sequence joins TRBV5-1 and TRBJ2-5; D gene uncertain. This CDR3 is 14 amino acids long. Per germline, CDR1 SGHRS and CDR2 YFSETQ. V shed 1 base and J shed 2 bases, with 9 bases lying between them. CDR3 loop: CASSLSAAQETQYF. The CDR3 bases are TGCGCCAGCAGCTTGTCGGCAGCACAAGAGACCCAGTACTTC. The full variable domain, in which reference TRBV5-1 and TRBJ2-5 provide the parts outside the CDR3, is KAGVTQTPRYLIKTRGQQVTLSCSPISGHRSVSWYQQTPGQGLQFLFEYFSETQRNKGNFPGRFSGRQFSNSRSEMNVSTLELGDSALYLCASSLSAAQETQYFGPGTRLLVL.

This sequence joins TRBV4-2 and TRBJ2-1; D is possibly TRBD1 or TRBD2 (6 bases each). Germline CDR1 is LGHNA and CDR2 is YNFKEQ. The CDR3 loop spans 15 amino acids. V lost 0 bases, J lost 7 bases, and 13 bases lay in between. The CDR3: CASSQEGGGINEQFF. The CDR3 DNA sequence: TGTGCCAGCAGCCAAGAAGGAGGGGGGATTAATGAGCAGTTCTTC.

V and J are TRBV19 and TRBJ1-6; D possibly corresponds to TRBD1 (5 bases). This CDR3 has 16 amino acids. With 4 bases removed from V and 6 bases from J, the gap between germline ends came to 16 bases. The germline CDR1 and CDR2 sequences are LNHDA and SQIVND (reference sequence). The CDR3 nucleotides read TGTGCCAGTAGTACGGGACGGATGGTAGCTAATTCACCCCTCCACTTT. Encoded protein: CASSTGRMVANSPLHF.

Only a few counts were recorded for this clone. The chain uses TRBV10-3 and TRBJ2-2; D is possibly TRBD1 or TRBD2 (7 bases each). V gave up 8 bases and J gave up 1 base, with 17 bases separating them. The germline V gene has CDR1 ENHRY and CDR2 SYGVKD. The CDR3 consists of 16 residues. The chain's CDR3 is CAISAQGRGNTGELFF. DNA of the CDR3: TGTGCCATCTCCGCACAGGGGAGGGGGAACACCGGGGAGCTGTTTTTT.

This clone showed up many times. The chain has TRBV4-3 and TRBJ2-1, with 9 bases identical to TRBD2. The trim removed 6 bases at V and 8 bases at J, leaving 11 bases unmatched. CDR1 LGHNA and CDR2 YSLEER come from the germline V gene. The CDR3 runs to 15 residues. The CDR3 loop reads CASRLFAGGRDEQFF. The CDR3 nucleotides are TGCGCCAGCAGGCTATTTGCGGGGGGGCGTGATGAGCAGTTCTTC.

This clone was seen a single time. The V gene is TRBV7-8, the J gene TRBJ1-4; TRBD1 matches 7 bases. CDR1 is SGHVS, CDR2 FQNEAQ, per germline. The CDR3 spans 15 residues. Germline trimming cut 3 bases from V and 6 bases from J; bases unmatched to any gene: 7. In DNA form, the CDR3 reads TGTGCCAGCAGCTTCCTAGGGACAGACGATGAAAAACTGTTTTTT. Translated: CASSFLGTDDEKLFF.

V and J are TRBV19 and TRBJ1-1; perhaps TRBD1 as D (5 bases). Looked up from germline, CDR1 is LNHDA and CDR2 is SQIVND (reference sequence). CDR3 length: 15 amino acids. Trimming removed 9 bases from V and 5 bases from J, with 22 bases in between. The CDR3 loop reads CASRDPPADKTEAFF. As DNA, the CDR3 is TGTGCCAGCAGGGATCCCCCAGCCGATAAAACTGAAGCTTTCTTT.

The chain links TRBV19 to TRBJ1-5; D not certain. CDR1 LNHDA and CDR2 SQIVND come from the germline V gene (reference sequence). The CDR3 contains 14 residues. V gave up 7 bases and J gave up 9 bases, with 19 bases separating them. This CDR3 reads CASTQLGKKGPQHF. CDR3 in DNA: TGTGCCAGTACGCAGTTGGGGAAGAAAGGGCCCCAGCATTTT.